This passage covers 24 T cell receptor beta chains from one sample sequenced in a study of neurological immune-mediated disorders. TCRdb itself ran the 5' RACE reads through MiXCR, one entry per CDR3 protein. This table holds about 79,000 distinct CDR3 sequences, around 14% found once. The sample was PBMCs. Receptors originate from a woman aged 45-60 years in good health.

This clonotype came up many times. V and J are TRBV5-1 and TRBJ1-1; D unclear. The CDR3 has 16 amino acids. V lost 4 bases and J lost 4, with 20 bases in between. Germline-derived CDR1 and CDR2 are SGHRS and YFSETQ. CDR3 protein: CASSPEAGNWLTEAFF. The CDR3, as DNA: TGCGCCAGCAGCCCCGAGGCTGGCAACTGGCTCACTGAAGCTTTCTTT.

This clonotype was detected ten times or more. Written as DNA, the CDR3 is TGCGCCAGCAGCAGGGTGGACACTGAAGCTTTCTTT. It encodes CASSRVDTEAFF. The J gene is TRBJ1-1, the V gene TRBV5-1; D is unresolved. Germline V CDR1 and CDR2: SGHRS, YFSETQ. This CDR3 is built from 12 residues. Trimming left V 4 bases short and J 3 bases short, with 7 bases between.

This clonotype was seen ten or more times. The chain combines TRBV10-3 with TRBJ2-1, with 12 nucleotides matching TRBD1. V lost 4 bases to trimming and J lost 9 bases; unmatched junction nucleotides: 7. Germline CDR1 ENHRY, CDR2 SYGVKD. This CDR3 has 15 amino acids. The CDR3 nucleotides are TGTGCCATCAGTGTTAGGGACAGGGGGCTTGGTGAGCAGTTCTTC. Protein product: CAISVRDRGLGEQFF.

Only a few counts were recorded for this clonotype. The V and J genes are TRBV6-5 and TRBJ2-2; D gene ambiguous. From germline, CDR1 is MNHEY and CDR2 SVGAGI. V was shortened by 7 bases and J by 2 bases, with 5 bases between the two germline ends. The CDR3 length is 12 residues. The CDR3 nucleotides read TGTGCCAGCAATAAAAACACCGGGGAGCTGTTTTTT. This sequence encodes CASNKNTGELFF.

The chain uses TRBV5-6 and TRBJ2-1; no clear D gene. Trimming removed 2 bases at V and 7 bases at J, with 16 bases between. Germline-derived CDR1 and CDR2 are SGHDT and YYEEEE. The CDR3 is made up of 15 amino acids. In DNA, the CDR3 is TGTGCCAGCAGCTTCAGGCAGGTTTTTGGAAATGAGCAGTTCTTC. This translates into CASSFRQVFGNEQFF.

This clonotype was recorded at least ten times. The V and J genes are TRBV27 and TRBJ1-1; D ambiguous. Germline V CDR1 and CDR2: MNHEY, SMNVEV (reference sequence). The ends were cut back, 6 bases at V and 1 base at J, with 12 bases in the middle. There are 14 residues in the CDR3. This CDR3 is CASSLDIWNTEAFF. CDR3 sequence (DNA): TGTGCCAGCAGCTTGGATATATGGAACACTGAAGCTTTCTTT.

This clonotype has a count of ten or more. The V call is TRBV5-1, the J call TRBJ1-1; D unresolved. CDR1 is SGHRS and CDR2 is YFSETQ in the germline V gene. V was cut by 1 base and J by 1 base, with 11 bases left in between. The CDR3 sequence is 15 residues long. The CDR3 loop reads CASSLKLTANTEAFF. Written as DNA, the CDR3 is TGCGCCAGCAGCTTGAAACTAACCGCGAACACTGAAGCTTTCTTT.

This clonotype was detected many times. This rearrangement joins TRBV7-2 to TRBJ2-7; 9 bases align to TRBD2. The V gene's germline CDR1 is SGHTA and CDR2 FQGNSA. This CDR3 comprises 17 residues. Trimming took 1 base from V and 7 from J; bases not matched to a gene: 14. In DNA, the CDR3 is TGTGCCAGCAGCTTAGATTTTGCGGGGGGGCCCCGTGGGGAGCAGTACTTC. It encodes CASSLDFAGGPRGEQYF.

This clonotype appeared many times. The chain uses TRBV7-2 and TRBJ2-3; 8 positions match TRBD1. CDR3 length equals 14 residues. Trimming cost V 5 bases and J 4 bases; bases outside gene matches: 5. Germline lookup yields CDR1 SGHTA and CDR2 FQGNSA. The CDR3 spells CASSGQGFSDTQYF. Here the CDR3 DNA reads TGTGCCAGCAGCGGACAGGGTTTCTCAGATACGCAGTATTTT.

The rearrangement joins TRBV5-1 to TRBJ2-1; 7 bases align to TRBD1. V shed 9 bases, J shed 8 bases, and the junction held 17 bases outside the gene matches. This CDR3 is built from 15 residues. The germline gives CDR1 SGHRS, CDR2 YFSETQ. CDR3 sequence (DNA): TGCGCCAACAAGCCCGGACAGGATAATTTCGATGAGCAGTTCTTC. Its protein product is CANKPGQDNFDEQFF.

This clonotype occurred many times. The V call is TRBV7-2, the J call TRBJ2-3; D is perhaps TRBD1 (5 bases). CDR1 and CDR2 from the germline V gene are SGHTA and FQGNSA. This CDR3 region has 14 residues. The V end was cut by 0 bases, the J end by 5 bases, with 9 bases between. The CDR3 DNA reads TGTGCCAGCAGCTTAGCGGGCAGGGAAGATACGCAGTATTTT. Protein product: CASSLAGREDTQYF. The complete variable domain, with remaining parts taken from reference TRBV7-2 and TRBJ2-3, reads GAGVSQSPSNKVTEKGKDVELRCDPISGHTALYWYRQSLGQGLEFLIYFQGNSAPDKSGLPSDRFSAERTGGSVSTLTIQRTQQEDSAVYLCASSLAGREDTQYFGPGTRLTVL.

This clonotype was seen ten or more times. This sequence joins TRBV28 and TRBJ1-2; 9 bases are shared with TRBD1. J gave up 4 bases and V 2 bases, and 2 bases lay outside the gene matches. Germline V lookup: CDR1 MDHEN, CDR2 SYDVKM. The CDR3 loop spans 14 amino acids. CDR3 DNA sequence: TGTGCCAGCAGTTTAGACAGGGGGACCTATGGCTACACCTTC. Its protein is CASSLDRGTYGYTF.

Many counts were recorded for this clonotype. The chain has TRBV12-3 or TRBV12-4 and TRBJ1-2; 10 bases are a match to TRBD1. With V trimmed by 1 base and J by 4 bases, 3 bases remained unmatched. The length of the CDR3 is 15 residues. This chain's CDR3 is CASSLGTGGGYGYTF. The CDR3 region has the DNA TGTGCCAGCAGTTTAGGGACAGGGGGTGGCTATGGCTACACCTTC.

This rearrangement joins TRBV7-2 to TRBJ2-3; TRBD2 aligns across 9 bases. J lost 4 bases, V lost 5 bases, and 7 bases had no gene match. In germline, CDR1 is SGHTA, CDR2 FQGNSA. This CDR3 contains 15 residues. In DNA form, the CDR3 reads TGTGCCAGCAGCATTAGCGGGGGCAGGGCAGATACGCAGTATTTT. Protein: CASSISGGRADTQYF.

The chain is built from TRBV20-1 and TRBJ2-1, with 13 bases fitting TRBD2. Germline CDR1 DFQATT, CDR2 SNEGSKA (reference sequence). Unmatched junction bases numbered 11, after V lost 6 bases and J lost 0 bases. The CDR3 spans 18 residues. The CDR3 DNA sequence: TGCAGTGCCACGACTAGCGGGAGGTATCACAGCTCCTACAATGAGCAGTTCTTC. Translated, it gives CSATTSGRYHSSYNEQFF.

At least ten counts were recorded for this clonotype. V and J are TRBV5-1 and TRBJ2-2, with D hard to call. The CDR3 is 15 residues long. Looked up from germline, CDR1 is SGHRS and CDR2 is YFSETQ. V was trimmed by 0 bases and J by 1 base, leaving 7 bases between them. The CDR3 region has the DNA TGCGCCAGCAGCTTGGATCCGGGGAACACCGGGGAGCTGTTTTTT. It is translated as CASSLDPGNTGELFF.

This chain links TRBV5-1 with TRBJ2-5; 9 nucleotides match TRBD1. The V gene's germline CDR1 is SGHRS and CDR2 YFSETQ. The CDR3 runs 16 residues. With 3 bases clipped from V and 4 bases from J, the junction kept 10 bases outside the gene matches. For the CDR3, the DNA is TGCGCCAGCAGCTGGGGAACAGGGGGCTTCGGAGAGACCCAGTACTTC. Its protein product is CASSWGTGGFGETQYF.

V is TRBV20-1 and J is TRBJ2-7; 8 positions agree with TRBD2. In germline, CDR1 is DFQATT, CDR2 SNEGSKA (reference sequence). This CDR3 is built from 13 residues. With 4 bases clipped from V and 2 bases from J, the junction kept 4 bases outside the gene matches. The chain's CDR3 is CSATSGPTYEQYF. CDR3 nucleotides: TGCAGTGCTACTAGCGGGCCAACCTACGAGCAGTACTTC.

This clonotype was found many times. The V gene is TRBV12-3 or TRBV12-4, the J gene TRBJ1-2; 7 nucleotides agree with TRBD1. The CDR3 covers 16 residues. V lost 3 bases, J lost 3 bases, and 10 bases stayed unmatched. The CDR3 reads CASSFGTDSSYYGYTF. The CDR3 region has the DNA TGTGCCAGCAGTTTTGGGACAGACTCTTCCTACTATGGCTACACCTTC.

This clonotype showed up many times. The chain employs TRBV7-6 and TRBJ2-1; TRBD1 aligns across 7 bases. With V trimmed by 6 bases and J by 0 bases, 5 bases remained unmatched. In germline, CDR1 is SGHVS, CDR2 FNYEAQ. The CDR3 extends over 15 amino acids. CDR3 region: CASSYDRASYNEQFF. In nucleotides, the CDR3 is TGTGCCAGCAGTTATGACAGGGCCTCCTACAATGAGCAGTTCTTC.

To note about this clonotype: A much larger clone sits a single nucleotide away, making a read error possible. The CDR3 sequence: CASTNTYTQYF. The CDR3 coding sequence is TGTGCCAGCACCAACACATATACGCAGTATTTT. This chain joins TRBV7-3 and TRBJ2-3; no clear D. The CDR3 runs 11 residues. Per germline, CDR1 SGHTA and CDR2 FQGTGA. Full variable domain (rest looked up from reference TRBV7-3 and TRBJ2-3): GAGVSQTPSNKVTEKGKYVELRCDPISGHTALYWYRQSLGQGPEFLIYFQGTGAADDSGLPNDRFFAVRPEGSVSTLKIQRTERGDSAVYLCASTNTYTQYFGPGTRLTVL.

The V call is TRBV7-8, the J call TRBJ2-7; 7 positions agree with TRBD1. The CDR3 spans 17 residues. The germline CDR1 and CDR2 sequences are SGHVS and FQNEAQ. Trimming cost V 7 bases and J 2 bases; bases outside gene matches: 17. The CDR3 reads CASNSSFGQGVPYEQYF. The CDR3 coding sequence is TGTGCCAGCAACTCCTCCTTTGGGCAGGGGGTTCCCTACGAGCAGTACTTC. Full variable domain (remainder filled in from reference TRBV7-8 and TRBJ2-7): GAGVSQSPRYKVAKRGQDVALRCDPISGHVSLFWYQQALGQGPEFLTYFQNEAQLDKSGLPSDRFFAERPEGSVSTLKIQRTQQEDSAVYLCASNSSFGQGVPYEQYFGPGTRLTVT.

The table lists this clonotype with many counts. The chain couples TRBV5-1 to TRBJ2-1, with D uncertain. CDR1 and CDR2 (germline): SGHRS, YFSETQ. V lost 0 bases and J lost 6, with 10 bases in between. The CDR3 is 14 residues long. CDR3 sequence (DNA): TGCGCCAGCAGCTTGGCCTCGGCTTCCAATGAGCAGTTCTTC. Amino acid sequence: CASSLASASNEQFF.

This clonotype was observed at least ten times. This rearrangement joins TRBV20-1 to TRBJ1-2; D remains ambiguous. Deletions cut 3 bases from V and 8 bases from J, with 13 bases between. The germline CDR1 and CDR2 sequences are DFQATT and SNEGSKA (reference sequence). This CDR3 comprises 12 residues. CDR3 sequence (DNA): TGCAGTGCTAGCCCCAGGCGAGGGGGCTACACCTTC. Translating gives CSASPRRGGYTF.